The rows below give T cell receptor beta chains drawn from one sample of a study of CD8 T cells in ankylosing spondylitis. One entry per CDR3 protein results from TCRdb running MiXCR on the 5' RACE reads. The data hold some 700,000 distinct CDR3 sequences, with under 20% observed a single time. The sample taken for sequencing was blood, either unsorted or a sorted T cell fraction (not recorded which). These receptors originate from a male donor with ankylosing spondylitis. The CDR3 runs from the conserved cysteine through the conserved F or W. D genes are given only for firm matches. Rows may omit the clone size; those that give it use once, few, many or a size class.

d_gene: NA
abundance: NA
j_gene: TRBJ1-4
v_gene: TRBV18
CDR3aa: CASSPYIEQAEKLFF
CDR3nt: TGTGCCAGCTCACCCTATATCGAACAGGCGGAAAAACTGTTTTTT

d_gene: TRBD1
abundance: few
j_gene: TRBJ1-6
v_gene: TRBV27
CDR3aa: CASSVGQGDSPLHF
CDR3nt: TGTGCCAGCAGTGTCGGACAGGGAGACTCACCCCTCCACTTT

d_gene: TRBD1
abundance: few
j_gene: TRBJ2-1
v_gene: TRBV5-1
CDR3aa: CASSQGGTAQNEQFF
CDR3nt: TGCGCCAGCAGCCAAGGTGGGACAGCCCAGAATGAGCAGTTCTTC

d_gene: NA
abundance: many
j_gene: TRBJ1-5
v_gene: TRBV15
CDR3aa: CATSRERGMNQPQHF
CDR3nt: TGTGCCACCAGCAGAGAGAGGGGTATGAATCAGCCCCAGCATTTT

d_gene: TRBD2
abundance: many
j_gene: TRBJ2-3
v_gene: TRBV11-3
CDR3aa: CASSRLAGGRDTQYF
CDR3nt: TGTGCCAGCAGCCGACTAGCGGGGGGCCGAGATACGCAGTATTTT

d_gene: TRBD1
abundance: NA
j_gene: TRBJ1-2
v_gene: TRBV4-1
CDR3aa: CASSLWGPGQGADYGYTF
CDR3nt: TGCGCCAGCAGCCTATGGGGGCCGGGACAGGGGGCTGACTATGGCTACACCTTC

d_gene: NA
abundance: NA
j_gene: TRBJ1-2
v_gene: TRBV3-1
CDR3aa: CASSHPWYGYTF
CDR3nt: TGTGCCAGCAGCCACCCTTGGTATGGCTACACCTTC

d_gene: NA
abundance: few
j_gene: TRBJ2-2
v_gene: TRBV29-1
CDR3aa: CSGKGRDTGELFF
CDR3nt: TGCAGCGGGAAGGGACGAGACACCGGGGAGCTGTTTTTT

d_gene: NA
abundance: NA
j_gene: TRBJ1-1
v_gene: TRBV21-1
CDR3aa: CASLRTGGEDTEAFF
CDR3nt: TGTGCCAGCCTTCGGACAGGCGGAGAGGACACTGAAGCTTTCTTT

d_gene: NA
abundance: few
j_gene: TRBJ2-3
v_gene: TRBV3-1
CDR3aa: CASSQRGGTQYF
CDR3nt: TGTGCCAGCAGCCAGAGAGGGGGTACGCAGTATTTT

d_gene: TRBD1
abundance: NA
j_gene: TRBJ1-2
v_gene: TRBV6-2/TRBV6-3
CDR3aa: CASSSGTGVLRLTF
CDR3nt: TGTGCCAGCAGTTCCGGGACAGGGGTTCTGCGTCTCACCTTC

d_gene: NA
abundance: once
j_gene: TRBJ2-2
v_gene: TRBV20-1
CDR3aa: CSAAGLLPAGELFF
CDR3nt: TGCAGTGCCGCGGGCCTCCTCCCCGCCGGGGAGCTGTTTTTT

d_gene: NA
abundance: few
j_gene: TRBJ1-1
v_gene: TRBV19
CDR3aa: CASGLTETNTEAFF
CDR3nt: TGTGCCAGTGGCCTGACAGAGACAAACACTGAAGCTTTCTTT

d_gene: TRBD2
abundance: few
j_gene: TRBJ2-7
v_gene: TRBV5-1
CDR3aa: CASSLERGLSYEQYF
CDR3nt: TGCGCCAGCAGCTTGGAGCGGGGGCTCTCCTACGAGCAGTACTTC

d_gene: NA
abundance: NA
j_gene: TRBJ1-5
v_gene: TRBV6-2/TRBV6-3
CDR3aa: CASSRPLYGKDQPQHF
CDR3nt: TGTGCCAGCAGTCGCCCGTTGTATGGGAAGGATCAGCCCCAGCATTTT

d_gene: TRBD1
abundance: NA
j_gene: TRBJ1-1
v_gene: TRBV18
CDR3aa: CASSASGQGVILAFF
CDR3nt: TGTGCCAGCTCAGCATCCGGACAGGGTGTAATCTTGGCTTTCTTT

d_gene: NA
abundance: few
j_gene: TRBJ2-3
v_gene: TRBV7-2
CDR3aa: CASSPAARRDTQYF
CDR3nt: TGTGCCAGCAGCCCCGCTGCCCGCAGGGATACGCAGTATTTT

d_gene: NA
abundance: few
j_gene: TRBJ2-2
v_gene: TRBV27
CDR3aa: CASSLGSRRELFF
CDR3nt: TGTGCCAGCAGTTTAGGCTCCAGAAGGGAGCTGTTTTTT

d_gene: TRBD1
abundance: NA
j_gene: TRBJ1-1
v_gene: TRBV12-3/TRBV12-4
CDR3aa: CASSARTGGVTEAFF
CDR3nt: TGTGCCAGCAGTGCCAGGACAGGGGGGGTCACTGAAGCTTTCTTT

d_gene: TRBD2
abundance: many
j_gene: TRBJ2-3
v_gene: TRBV6-1
CDR3aa: CASSEVSGGDTQYF
CDR3nt: TGTGCCAGCAGTGAAGTTAGCGGGGGTGATACGCAGTATTTT

d_gene: TRBD1
abundance: NA
j_gene: TRBJ1-2
v_gene: TRBV9
CDR3aa: CATGGGAYYGYTF
CDR3nt: TGTGCCACAGGAGGGGGCGCATACTATGGCTACACCTTC

d_gene: TRBD1
abundance: NA
j_gene: TRBJ1-2
v_gene: TRBV18
CDR3aa: CASSPLDRGSDGYTF
CDR3nt: TGTGCCAGCTCACCACTGGACAGGGGGTCTGATGGCTACACCTTC

d_gene: NA
abundance: few
j_gene: TRBJ1-3
v_gene: TRBV6-5
CDR3aa: CASSYRGRTSGNTIYF
CDR3nt: TGTGCCAGCAGTTACCGGGGACGGACCTCTGGAAACACCATATATTTT

d_gene: TRBD2
abundance: few
j_gene: TRBJ2-2
v_gene: TRBV7-9
CDR3aa: CASSPGLAGARTGELFF
CDR3nt: TGTGCCAGCAGCCCGGGACTAGCGGGAGCCCGCACCGGGGAGCTGTTTTTT

d_gene: NA
abundance: NA
j_gene: TRBJ2-2
v_gene: TRBV12-3/TRBV12-4
CDR3aa: CASSRKASGELFF
CDR3nt: TGTGCCAGCAGTCGAAAGGCGTCCGGGGAGCTGTTTTTT

d_gene: TRBD2
abundance: once
j_gene: TRBJ2-5
v_gene: TRBV5-6
CDR3aa: CASSLGTSGLQETQYF
CDR3nt: TGTGCCAGCAGCTTAGGGACTAGCGGTTTACAAGAGACCCAGTACTTC

d_gene: TRBD1
abundance: NA
j_gene: TRBJ2-5
v_gene: TRBV10-3
CDR3aa: CATGTGDTQETQYF
CDR3nt: TGTGCCACCGGGACAGGGGATACCCAAGAGACCCAGTACTTC

d_gene: NA
abundance: few
j_gene: TRBJ1-3
v_gene: TRBV20-1
CDR3aa: CSAGTAGNTIYF
CDR3nt: TGCAGTGCTGGGACGGCTGGAAACACCATATATTTT

d_gene: TRBD2
abundance: NA
j_gene: TRBJ2-7
v_gene: TRBV7-8
CDR3aa: CASSIPGLGTSYEQYF
CDR3nt: TGTGCCAGCAGCATCCCGGGACTAGGCACCTCCTACGAGCAGTACTTC

d_gene: NA
abundance: few
j_gene: TRBJ2-3
v_gene: TRBV5-4
CDR3aa: CASSLVRAGGTDTQYF
CDR3nt: TGTGCCAGCAGCTTGGTGAGGGCAGGAGGCACAGATACGCAGTATTTT

d_gene: NA
abundance: NA
j_gene: TRBJ1-4
v_gene: TRBV5-1
CDR3aa: CASSLGRARGEKLFF
CDR3nt: TGCGCCAGCAGCCTGGGTCGTGCGCGGGGTGAAAAACTGTTTTTT

d_gene: TRBD1
abundance: NA
j_gene: TRBJ1-5
v_gene: TRBV4-3
CDR3aa: CASSQEQGPIAPQHF
CDR3nt: TGCGCCAGCAGCCAAGAACAGGGGCCCATCGCACCCCAGCATTTT

d_gene: NA
abundance: many
j_gene: TRBJ2-3
v_gene: TRBV29-1
CDR3aa: CSVEGSWETRTDTQYF
CDR3nt: TGCAGCGTTGAAGGGTCATGGGAGACCCGCACAGATACGCAGTATTTT

d_gene: TRBD1
abundance: NA
j_gene: TRBJ1-5
v_gene: TRBV20-1
CDR3aa: CSARRRTGERPQHF
CDR3nt: TGCAGTGCTAGACGAAGGACAGGAGAGCGGCCCCAGCATTTT

d_gene: NA
abundance: many
j_gene: TRBJ1-1
v_gene: TRBV5-1
CDR3aa: CASSNTGRTEAFF
CDR3nt: TGCGCCAGCAGCAACACAGGGCGCACTGAAGCTTTCTTT